A single sample gave rise to the 11 T cell receptor beta chains below, sequenced in a study of blood T cell repertoires in COVID-19. The data were produced by immunoSEQ multiplex PCR, yet TCRdb's version contains in-frame clones alone and is incomplete. The sample yields 210,000 or so clones, about three quarters seen once. Sequencing was carried out using peripheral blood. These receptors were obtained from a woman of 80 years or more with active or convalescent COVID-19.

V gene TRBV7-2 combines with J gene TRBJ2-3, with D maybe TRBD1 (5 bases). Germline loops: CDR1 SGHTA, CDR2 FQGNSA. The CDR3 runs to 15 residues. V was clipped by 2 bases and J by 1 base, with 10 bases between them. CDR3 amino acids: CASSLRGAGTDTQYF. The CDR3 bases are TGTGCCAGCAGCTTAAGGGGCGCGGGCACAGATACGCAGTATTTT.

CDR3 sequence: CASSLNGISGNTIYF. CDR3 nucleotide sequence: TGTGCCAGCAGCTTAAACGGGATCTCTGGAAACACCATATATTTT. V and J are TRBV7-3 and TRBJ1-3; D gene ambiguous. V was trimmed by 1 base and J by 0 bases, leaving 7 bases between them. There are 15 residues in the CDR3. Looked up from germline, CDR1 is SGHTA and CDR2 is FQGTGA.

The V call is TRBV6-5, the J call TRBJ1-4; D is unresolved. The CDR3 is made up of 14 amino acids. The V end lost 7 bases, the J end lost 5 bases, and 14 bases lay between the germline ends. Germline CDR1 is MNHEY and CDR2 is SVGAGI. This chain's CDR3 is CASNPEAINEKLFF. DNA of the CDR3: TGTGCCAGCAATCCCGAGGCGATCAATGAAAAACTGTTTTTT.

The rearrangement uses TRBV24-1 and TRBJ1-2; D unclear. This CDR3 contains 11 residues. V was cut by 0 bases and J by 11 bases, with 6 bases left in between. Germline values: CDR1 KGHDR, CDR2 SFDVKD. This chain's CDR3 is CATSDLGWYTF. The CDR3, as DNA: TGTGCCACCAGTGATTTGGGCTGGTACACCTTC.

CDR3 amino acids: CASSYTLGQANYGYTF. The CDR3 DNA reads TGTGCCAGCAGCTATACGTTGGGACAGGCTAACTATGGCTACACCTTC. The chain uses TRBV6-2 or TRBV6-3 and TRBJ1-2; TRBD1 matches 8 bases. The CDR3 covers 16 residues. Germline assignment: CDR1 MNHEY and CDR2 SVGEGT. With 6 bases clipped from V and 0 bases from J, the junction kept 9 bases outside the gene matches.

The V gene is TRBV5-1, the J gene TRBJ1-6, with 9 bases lining up with TRBD1. Germline CDR1 is SGHRS and CDR2 is YFSETQ. The V and J ends lost 0 bases and 9 bases, in that order; junction bases with no gene match: 13. The CDR3 extends over 18 amino acids. The CDR3 DNA sequence: TGCGCCAGCAGCTTGGGTGATCGGAGGGACAGGGAAGGTTCACCCCTCCACTTT. Amino acid sequence: CASSLGDRRDREGSPLHF.

This clone was found a few times. The rearrangement joins TRBV10-3 to TRBJ2-5; 10 bases match TRBD1. With 6 bases clipped from V and 0 bases from J, the junction kept 4 bases outside the gene matches. The CDR3 spans 15 residues. The germline gives CDR1 ENHRY, CDR2 SYGVKD. CDR3: CAIRPGQGYQETQYF. DNA for the CDR3: TGTGCCATCAGGCCGGGACAGGGGTACCAAGAGACCCAGTACTTC.

This clone was counted between two and nine times. J is TRBJ1-4 and V is TRBV3-1 (or the pseudogene TRBV3-2), with 11 bases matching TRBD1. CDR1 and CDR2 (germline): LGHDT, YNNKEL (reference sequence). The CDR3 runs to 17 residues. The J segment lost 7 bases and the V segment lost 4 bases, leaving 11 bases of the junction unmatched. CDR3 residues: CASSLRTGGAGSEKLFF. The CDR3 region has the DNA TGTGCCAGCAGCCTCCGGACAGGGGGCGCGGGGAGTGAAAAACTGTTTTTT.

The chain employs TRBV18 and TRBJ1-1, with 11 positions matching TRBD1. This CDR3 contains 19 residues. Germline V lookup: CDR1 KGHSH, CDR2 LQKENI. Losses at the gene ends were 2 bases for V and 0 bases for J; bases not matched to a gene: 11. The DNA of the CDR3 is TGTGCCAGCTCACCAAACATAGGGACAGGGGGAGGAATGAACACTGAAGCTTTCTTT. Translated: CASSPNIGTGGGMNTEAFF.

The genes are TRBV2 and TRBJ2-1, with D possibly matching TRBD1 (6 bases). CDR1 is SNHLY, CDR2 FYNNEI, per germline. This CDR3 is built from 16 residues. V was clipped by 7 bases and J by 8 bases, with 24 bases between them. DNA of the CDR3: TGTGCCAGCAACGAGGGGTTCGACAGGTGGGGCGATGAGCAGTTCTTC. This codes for CASNEGFDRWGDEQFF.

This clone was seen a single time. The chain carries TRBV13 and TRBJ2-1; TRBD2 matches at 8 bases. The CDR3 runs 16 residues. J gave up 3 bases and V 5 bases, and 9 bases lay outside the gene matches. Germline CDR1 and CDR2: PRHDT and FYEKMQ (reference sequence). The CDR3 loop reads CASSPRGAGDYNEQFF. The DNA for the CDR3 is TGTGCCAGCAGCCCCCGAGGAGCGGGGGACTACAATGAGCAGTTCTTC.